Below, 25 T cell receptor beta chains from the same sample are listed, as sequenced in a study of vaccination and CD4 T cells after COVID-19 (dated by TCRdb to between 2022 and 2023). The antigens of these receptors remain unknown. Library preparation employed PCR. Sequenced using an Illumina iSeq 100. DNA from cultured CD4+ T cells underwent TCR sequencing with the Oncomine TCR Beta short-read assay at the Johns Hopkins FTIC core. The public reads were reanalyzed by TCRdb: fastp trimming at Q25, MiXCR alignment, in-frame beta chains only. Rows are combined by CDR3 protein, so each entry shows the most common genes and DNA. The sample table holds under 20,000 distinct CDR3 sequences, of which around 42% were seen once. The ten largest clones represent 2.5% to 3.5% of the sample. The treatment or condition label of this sample denotes: approximately 10-day PBMC culture with coronavirus spike peptide pools or control peptides (ViraFEST assay).

Specimen: CD4+ T cells from blood, cultured in vitro, collected after SARS-CoV-2 vaccination. The receptors here all came from a human donor who had recovered from COVID-19.

V gene TRBV19 combines with J gene TRBJ1-1; unclear D gene. Germline CDR1 LNHDA, CDR2 SQIVND (reference sequence). V shed 3 bases and J shed 1 base, with 9 bases lying between them. The length of the CDR3 is 14 residues. In DNA, the CDR3 is TGTGCCAGTAGTATCATGGCAGCGAACACTGAAGCTTTCTTT. It specifies CASSIMAANTEAFF.

The chain has TRBV6-1 and TRBJ1-2; perhaps TRBD1 as D (6 bases). CDR1 and CDR2 from the germline V gene are MNHNS and SASEGT. V dropped 6 bases and J dropped 4 bases, with 12 bases sitting between them. This CDR3 comprises 13 residues. The DNA for the CDR3 is TGTGCCAGCAGCCCGGGACACGGCTATGGCTACACCTTC. The encoded protein is CASSPGHGYGYTF.

This rearrangement joins TRBV19 to TRBJ1-1; D is unresolved. This CDR3 contains 13 residues. Trimming left V 5 bases short and J 11 bases short, with 18 bases between. Germline loops: CDR1 LNHDA, CDR2 SQIVND (reference sequence). For the CDR3, the DNA is TGTGCCAGTAGTTCACCGGCGCAGCTCCGCGCTTTCTTT. It codes for CASSSPAQLRAFF.

The rearrangement uses TRBV7-2 and TRBJ1-6, with TRBD1 as a possible D gene (6 bases). CDR3 length: 16 residues. Germline V CDR1 and CDR2: SGHTA, FQGNSA. Trimming stripped 7 bases from V and 5 bases from J, with 18 bases between. CDR3 DNA sequence: TGTGCCAGCATCAGCGGGGGGCTCGATGATAATTCACCCCTCCACTTT. It yields the protein CASISGGLDDNSPLHF.

This clonotype was seen more than once but under ten times. The CDR3 loop reads CASSLGRGGSPLHF. For the CDR3, the DNA is TGTGCCAGCAGTTTAGGCAGGGGAGGTTCACCCCTCCACTTT. The rearrangement joins TRBV27 to TRBJ1-6; tentative D call: TRBD1 (6 bases). This CDR3 has 14 amino acids. Germline V CDR1 and CDR2: MNHEY, SMNVEV (reference sequence). With 2 bases removed from V and 9 bases from J, the gap between germline ends came to 11 bases.

The chain carries TRBV7-4 and TRBJ1-1; a possible D gene is TRBD1 (5 bases). The germline gives CDR1 SGHVT, CDR2 SQSDAQ. With 1 base removed from V and 2 bases from J, the gap between germline ends came to 17 bases. This CDR3 has 17 amino acids. The CDR3 protein is CASSLGWGSRSNTEAFF. Here the CDR3 DNA reads TGTGCCAGCAGCTTAGGGTGGGGCAGCAGGTCCAACACTGAAGCTTTCTTT.

The CDR3 DNA reads as TGTGCCAGTAGCGGATACAGGGAAGGTGGTACAGATACGCAGTATTTT. Residues: CASSGYREGGTDTQYF. The rearrangement uses TRBV19 and TRBJ2-3; the D gene is possibly TRBD1 (6 bases). The CDR3 consists of 16 residues. Trimming shortened V by 6 bases and J by 3 bases, and 19 bases separated the two germline ends. Germline V gene data show CDR1 as LNHDA and CDR2 as SQIVND (reference sequence). The variable domain in full, completed from reference TRBV19 and TRBJ2-3, reads DGGITQSPKYLFRKEGQNVTLSCEQNLNHDAMYWYRQDPGQGLRLIYYSQIVNDFQKGDIAEGYSVSREKKESFPLTVTSAQKNPTAFYLCASSGYREGGTDTQYFGPGTRLTVL.

This chain uses TRBV10-3 with TRBJ1-1; D is uncertain. This CDR3 is built from 14 residues. CDR1 is ENHRY, CDR2 SYGVKD, per germline. Trimming stripped 0 bases from V and 1 base from J, with 6 bases between. In DNA, the CDR3 is TGTGCCATCAGTGAGTCCCGGAGGAACACTGAAGCTTTCTTT. Its translation: CAISESRRNTEAFF.

This clonotype was detected only a few times. V and J are TRBV27 and TRBJ2-5, with D possibly being TRBD1 (6 bases). The V gene lost 5 bases and the J gene lost 5 bases, with 18 bases spanning the gap. The CDR3 spans 15 residues. Germline assignment: CDR1 MNHEY and CDR2 SMNVEV (reference sequence). CDR3 loop: CASSNSWDTAETQYF. The CDR3 region has the DNA TGTGCCAGCAGTAACTCCTGGGACACAGCGGAGACCCAGTACTTC.

CDR3 nucleotides: TGTGCCAGCAGCCAAGTGGAACTAAGCGGGGATACGCAGTATTTT. This gives the protein CASSQVELSGDTQYF. The V and J genes are TRBV4-2 and TRBJ2-3, with D perhaps matching TRBD2 (6 bases). CDR1 is LGHNA and CDR2 is YNFKEQ in the germline V gene. CDR3 length: 15 residues. V lost 1 base and J lost 6, with 14 bases in between.

The chain carries TRBV20-1 and TRBJ1-1, with D tentatively TRBD1 (6 bases). V was pared by 3 bases and J by 6 bases, with 17 bases between. The CDR3 totals 14 residues. Per the germline V gene, CDR1 is DFQATT and CDR2 is SNEGSKA (reference sequence). Here the CDR3 DNA reads TGCAGTGCTAGGCCGGGAGAGGGGGGCTCTGAAGCTTTCTTT. Protein: CSARPGEGGSEAFF.

This chain uses TRBV5-4 with TRBJ2-1, with a possible D match to TRBD1 (6 bases). Trimming took 4 bases from V and 1 from J, leaving 12 bases between them. CDR3 length equals 15 residues. CDR1 is SGHNT, CDR2 YYREEE, per germline (reference sequence). This CDR3 reads CASSGQSRSYNEQFF. The CDR3 DNA is TGTGCCAGCAGCGGACAGTCTAGGTCCTACAATGAGCAGTTCTTC.

The chain carries TRBV5-8 and TRBJ1-1, with 11 bases aligning to TRBD1. The germline V gene has CDR1 SGHTS and CDR2 YDEGEE. This CDR3 spans 18 amino acids. V was clipped by 4 bases and J by 3 bases; unmatched bases: 14. The CDR3, as DNA: TGTGCCAGCAGCCCGGGACAGGGGGAGCTAAACCAGGACACTGAAGCTTTCTTT. Translation gives CASSPGQGELNQDTEAFF.

This clonotype was seen a handful of times. The rearrangement uses TRBV27 and TRBJ2-7; D ambiguous. Deletions cut 8 bases from V and 3 bases from J, with 8 bases between. The CDR3 loop spans 11 amino acids. Germline CDR1 is MNHEY and CDR2 is SMNVEV (reference sequence). CDR3 protein: CASGKHYEQYF. The CDR3 region has the DNA TGTGCCAGCGGCAAACACTACGAGCAGTACTTC.

The J gene is TRBJ2-2, the V gene TRBV21-1; TRBD2, the table's D call, was not compared with the DNA. TRBV21-1 is a known pseudogene. This CDR3 has 15 residues. In DNA form, the CDR3 reads TGTGCCAGGGGGGAGGGGGACCCGAACACCGGGGAGCTGTTTTTT. It is translated as CARGEGDPNTGELFF.

In DNA, the CDR3 is TGTGCCAGCAGCTTAATCGGGACAAGTTGGTTCTTC. Amino acid sequence: CASSLIGTSWFF. J is TRBJ2-1 and V is TRBV7-9; the D gene is possibly TRBD1 (6 bases). In germline, CDR1 is SEHNR, CDR2 FQNEAQ (reference sequence). The ends were cut back, 2 bases at V and 15 bases at J, with 14 bases in the middle. This CDR3 has 12 residues.

The chain carries TRBV20-1 and TRBJ1-6; D not certain. Germline V gene data show CDR1 as DFQATT and CDR2 as SNEGSKA (reference sequence). This CDR3 is built from 15 residues. The V and J ends lost 2 bases and 6 bases respectively, with 14 bases between them. Here the CDR3 reads CSARSHTGSNSPLHF. CDR3 coding DNA: TGCAGTGCTAGATCCCACACGGGGAGTAATTCACCCCTCCACTTT.

This chain links TRBV6-1 with TRBJ1-2, with D perhaps matching TRBD1 (5 bases). V was trimmed by 6 bases and J by 2 bases, leaving 13 bases between them. CDR3 size: 14 residues. CDR1 MNHNS and CDR2 SASEGT come from the germline V gene. The CDR3 nucleotides are TGTGCCAGCAGCCAGGAGGGGCAGAACTATGGCTACACCTTC. Residues: CASSQEGQNYGYTF.

This clonotype was detected only a few times. The chain carries TRBV6-2 or TRBV6-3 and TRBJ1-5; D gene ambiguous. The V end was cut by 11 bases, the J end by 4 bases, with 18 bases between. CDR3 length equals 14 residues. Germline CDR1 is MNHEY and CDR2 is SVGEGT. The CDR3 coding sequence is TGTGCCTCCCGGGTCCGGAGCCTAAATCAGCCCCAGCATTTT. Translated, it gives CASRVRSLNQPQHF.

This chain uses TRBV2 with TRBJ1-1; 8 bases line up with TRBD1. J was trimmed by 7 bases and V by 6 bases; bases with no gene match: 4. From germline, CDR1 is SNHLY and CDR2 FYNNEI. This CDR3 comprises 12 residues. The CDR3 DNA is TGTGCCAGCAGAGGAACAGGGGGTGAAGCTTTCTTT. Its protein product is CASRGTGGEAFF.

The V call is TRBV7-2, the J call TRBJ2-2; no clear D gene. This CDR3 region has 14 residues. The V end was cut by 3 bases, the J end by 3 bases, with 8 bases between. Germline-derived CDR1 and CDR2 are SGHTA and FQGNSA. The CDR3 DNA follows: TGTGCCAGCAGCTTCTATAGACACACCGGGGAGCTGTTTTTT. It encodes CASSFYRHTGELFF.

The chain joins TRBV29-1 to TRBJ1-2; D is perhaps TRBD1 (6 bases). Between the trimmed V and J ends, which lost 6 bases and 4 bases, there was a span of 15 bases. CDR3 length equals 13 residues. Per the germline V gene, CDR1 is SQVTM and CDR2 is ANQGSEA. CDR3 nucleotides: TGCAGCGTCGAACAGGGAGACGGCTATGGCTACACCTTC. This translates into CSVEQGDGYGYTF.

The chain employs TRBV6-1 and TRBJ2-7; D remains ambiguous. The CDR3 is 16 amino acids. Trimming took off 0 bases at V and 7 bases at J, with 19 bases between the two ends. Germline lookup yields CDR1 MNHNS and CDR2 SASEGT. CDR3 DNA: TGTGCCAGCAGTGAAGCGGTCTTCCTGGAACCCCCTGAGCAGTACTTC. It is translated as CASSEAVFLEPPEQYF.

The genes are TRBV2 and TRBJ1-1; tentatively, D is TRBD1 (6 bases). The germline V gene encodes CDR1 SNHLY and CDR2 FYNNEI. The length of the CDR3 is 16 residues. V lost 7 bases and J 3 bases, leaving 21 bases between the germline ends. CDR3 sequence (DNA): TGTGCCAGCACCGGCGGGGGCGGGGTGGAGGACACTGAAGCTTTCTTT. The encoded protein is CASTGGGGVEDTEAFF.

This chain connects TRBV10-3 to TRBJ1-5; D is unclear. Germline CDR1 is ENHRY and CDR2 is SYGVKD. CDR3 size: 15 residues. The V gene lost 6 bases and the J gene lost 0 bases, with 12 bases spanning the gap. The CDR3 nucleotides are TGTGCCATCAGCGATACGGCTATTAGCAATCAGCCCCAGCATTTT. This translates into CAISDTAISNQPQHF.